Following are 19 T cell receptor beta chains from one sample sequenced in a study of cytomegalovirus exposure and HLA in healthy donors. Primers included in the PCR were 60 Vbeta and 13 Jbeta primers. Method: immunoSEQ multiplex PCR; TCRdb's copy keeps in-frame clones and lacks some. The table includes around 250,000 clones, about 80% detected once. Sequenced material: PBMCs. The receptor set was obtained from an older woman in good health and CMV-seropositive.

V is TRBV29-1 and J is TRBJ2-5, with D uncertain. V gave up 3 bases and J gave up 2 bases, with 7 bases separating them. This CDR3 contains 12 residues. The germline gives CDR1 SQVTM, CDR2 ANQGSEA. In DNA form, the CDR3 reads TGCAGCGTTGACGTGCAGCAAGAGACCCAGTACTTC. Protein product: CSVDVQQETQYF.

The chain employs TRBV28 and TRBJ1-3; D not certain. Germline CDR1 is MDHEN and CDR2 is SYDVKM. The CDR3 length is 15 residues. V lost 2 bases and J lost 0, with 8 bases in between. CDR3 residues: CASSLRSISGNTIYF. CDR3 nucleotides: TGTGCCAGCAGTTTAAGGAGTATCTCTGGAAACACCATATATTTT.

V and J are TRBV15 and TRBJ2-1, with 9 bases identical to TRBD2. The CDR3 sequence is 20 residues long. Trimming at V came to 4 bases and at J to 3 bases, leaving 19 bases not matched to a gene. Germline V lookup: CDR1 LNHNV, CDR2 YYDKDF (reference sequence). Here the CDR3 reads CATSTRGLGDSGRGYNEQFF. In DNA, the CDR3 is TGTGCCACCAGCACGAGGGGCCTCGGTGATAGCGGGAGAGGCTACAATGAGCAGTTCTTC.

The J gene is TRBJ1-2, the V gene TRBV2, with 10 bases fitting TRBD1. Germline V gene sequence: CDR1 SNHLY, CDR2 FYNNEI. V was pared by 5 bases and J by 7 bases, with 4 bases of the junction left unmatched. This CDR3 has 13 residues. The CDR3 protein is CASSPGTGVGYTF. The CDR3 DNA follows: TGTGCCAGCAGTCCCGGGACAGGGGTTGGCTACACCTTC. Full variable domain (remainder filled in from reference TRBV2 and TRBJ1-2): EPEVTQTPSHQVTQMGQEVILRCVPISNHLYFYWYRQILGQKVEFLVSFYNNEISEKSEIFDDQFSVERPDGSNFTLKIRSTKLEDSAMYFCASSPGTGVGYTFGSGTRLTVV.

CDR3 nucleotide sequence: TGTGCCAGCAGTCACCGGGACAGGGTCACTGAAGCTTTCTTT. This gives the protein CASSHRDRVTEAFF. This chain connects TRBV6-6 to TRBJ1-1; 9 bases are shared with TRBD1. Trimming at V came to 5 bases and at J to 4 bases, leaving 5 bases not matched to a gene. The CDR3 spans 14 residues. Germline V lookup: CDR1 MNHNY, CDR2 SVGAGI (reference sequence).

This sequence joins TRBV7-9 and TRBJ2-1, with a weak D call TRBD2 (6 bases). V gave up 0 bases and J gave up 4 bases, with 10 bases separating them. Germline CDR1 SEHNR, CDR2 FQNEAQ (reference sequence). CDR3 length equals 15 residues. The CDR3 sequence is CASSLAGGVYNEQFF. The CDR3 DNA sequence: TGTGCCAGCAGCTTAGCGGGAGGTGTTTACAATGAGCAGTTCTTC.

The chain joins TRBV28 to TRBJ1-2; D call uncertain. The CDR3 spans 13 residues. The germline V gene encodes CDR1 MDHEN and CDR2 SYDVKM. Deletions cut 3 bases from V and 3 bases from J, with 8 bases between. CDR3 amino acids: CASSLRADYGYTF. In DNA form, the CDR3 reads TGTGCCAGCAGTTTGCGGGCAGACTATGGCTACACCTTC.

The chain employs TRBV5-1 and TRBJ2-6, with 10 nucleotides matching TRBD1. V gave up 3 bases and J gave up 1 base; unmatched junction bases: 4. CDR1 SGHRS and CDR2 YFSETQ come from the germline V gene. The CDR3 has 17 residues. In DNA form, the CDR3 reads TGCGCCAGCAGCTACTCGGGACAGGGGTCTGGGGCCAACGTCCTGACTTTC. Encoded protein: CASSYSGQGSGANVLTF.

The V and J genes are TRBV28 and TRBJ2-4, with 10 bases identical to TRBD2. J lost 2 bases, V lost 6 bases, and 4 bases had no gene match. From germline, CDR1 is MDHEN and CDR2 SYDVKM. The CDR3 runs 15 residues. The CDR3 DNA reads TGTGCCAGCAGCCCTAGCGGGAGTACCAAAAACATTCAGTACTTC. Its translation: CASSPSGSTKNIQYF.

The chain uses TRBV28 and TRBJ2-5; tentative D call: TRBD1 (6 bases). In germline, CDR1 is MDHEN, CDR2 SYDVKM. The CDR3 covers 14 residues. V lost 6 bases to trimming and J lost 0 bases, with 11 bases between them. DNA for the CDR3: TGTGCCAGCAGAACGGACAGTTACCAAGAGACCCAGTACTTC. Its protein is CASRTDSYQETQYF. The full variable domain, with the rest looked up from reference TRBV28 and TRBJ2-5, is DVKVTQSSRYLVKRTGEKVFLECVQDMDHENMFWYRQDPGLGLRLIYFSYDVKMKEKGDIPEGYSVSREKKERFSLILESASTNQTSMYLCASRTDSYQETQYFGPGTRLLVL.

The V call is TRBV6-6, the J call TRBJ2-7, with D tentatively TRBD1 (5 bases). Trimming removed 5 bases at V and 2 bases at J, with 10 bases between. The CDR3 totals 13 residues. Germline loops: CDR1 MNHNY, CDR2 SVGAGI (reference sequence). The CDR3 DNA reads as TGTGCCAGCAGTCGTGGCAGGGCCTACGAGCAGTACTTC. Its protein is CASSRGRAYEQYF.

In regard to this clone: Other DNA variants within this sample encode the same CDR3. The rearrangement links TRBV6-4 to TRBJ1-2; D not resolved. CDR1 and CDR2 (germline): MRHNA, SNTAGT. The CDR3 is made up of 11 amino acids. The V end lost 10 bases, the J end lost 8 bases, and 14 bases lay between the germline ends. The CDR3 is CATQEGGGYTF. The CDR3 coding sequence is TGTGCCACCCAGGAGGGCGGCGGCTACACCTTC.

In this sample, this clone turned up a few times. The V and J genes are TRBV29-1 and TRBJ1-2; D uncertain. V was clipped by 6 bases and J by 8 bases, with 25 bases between them. The CDR3 covers 15 residues. From germline, CDR1 is SQVTM and CDR2 ANQGSEA. CDR3 in amino acids: CSVQEGGRTLGGYTF. CDR3 coding DNA: TGCAGCGTGCAAGAGGGTGGCAGGACCTTGGGGGGCTACACCTTC.

This chain joins TRBV5-4 and TRBJ1-1, with 8 nucleotides matching TRBD1. The CDR3 covers 15 residues. The ends lost 4 bases at V and 3 bases at J; junction bases unmatched: 8. The V gene's germline CDR1 is SGHNT and CDR2 YYREEE (reference sequence). The CDR3: CASSPHRGGYTEAFF. CDR3 coding DNA: TGTGCCAGCAGCCCTCACAGGGGGGGTTACACTGAAGCTTTCTTT.

The J gene is TRBJ2-7, the V gene TRBV21-1; no DNA check was done on the table's D call, TRBD1. TRBV21-1 is assigned pseudogene status. The CDR3 covers 12 residues. The CDR3 sequence is CASRTGSYEQYF. CDR3 nucleotide sequence: TGTGCCAGCAGGACAGGATCCTACGAGCAGTACTTC.

The chain recombines TRBV6-6 with TRBJ1-5; TRBD1 agrees at 8 bases. In germline, CDR1 is MNHNY, CDR2 SVGAGI (reference sequence). Losses at the gene ends were 5 bases for V and 1 base for J; bases not matched to a gene: 7. The CDR3 is made up of 16 amino acids. The CDR3 loop is CASSIQGVLSNQPQHF. CDR3 sequence (DNA): TGTGCCAGCAGTATACAGGGGGTCTTGAGCAATCAGCCCCAGCATTTT.

The chain carries TRBV6-5 and TRBJ1-2; 8 nucleotides agree with TRBD1. This CDR3 is 12 amino acids long. Trimming removed 6 bases from V and 8 bases from J; junction bases left unmatched: 5. Looked up from germline, CDR1 is MNHEY and CDR2 is SVGAGI. The CDR3 nucleotides read TGTGCCAGCAGGTCGACAGGGGAAGGCTACACCTTC. It specifies CASRSTGEGYTF.

This clone was detected only a few times. The chain is built from TRBV5-4 and TRBJ1-3, with no clear D. V gave up 0 bases and J gave up 0 bases, with 7 bases separating them. Germline loops: CDR1 SGHNT, CDR2 YYREEE (reference sequence). This CDR3 is built from 15 residues. For the CDR3, the DNA is TGTGCCAGCAGCTTGGACAGCCACTCTGGAAACACCATATATTTT. Amino acid sequence: CASSLDSHSGNTIYF.

The chain is built from TRBV9 and TRBJ2-3; tentatively, D is TRBD2 (6 bases). The CDR3 extends over 16 amino acids. From germline, CDR1 is SGDLS and CDR2 YYNGEE. V lost 0 bases and J lost 0, with 11 bases in between. CDR3 region: CASSVGRGASTDTQYF. The DNA of the CDR3 is TGTGCCAGCAGCGTAGGGCGGGGTGCTAGCACAGATACGCAGTATTTT.